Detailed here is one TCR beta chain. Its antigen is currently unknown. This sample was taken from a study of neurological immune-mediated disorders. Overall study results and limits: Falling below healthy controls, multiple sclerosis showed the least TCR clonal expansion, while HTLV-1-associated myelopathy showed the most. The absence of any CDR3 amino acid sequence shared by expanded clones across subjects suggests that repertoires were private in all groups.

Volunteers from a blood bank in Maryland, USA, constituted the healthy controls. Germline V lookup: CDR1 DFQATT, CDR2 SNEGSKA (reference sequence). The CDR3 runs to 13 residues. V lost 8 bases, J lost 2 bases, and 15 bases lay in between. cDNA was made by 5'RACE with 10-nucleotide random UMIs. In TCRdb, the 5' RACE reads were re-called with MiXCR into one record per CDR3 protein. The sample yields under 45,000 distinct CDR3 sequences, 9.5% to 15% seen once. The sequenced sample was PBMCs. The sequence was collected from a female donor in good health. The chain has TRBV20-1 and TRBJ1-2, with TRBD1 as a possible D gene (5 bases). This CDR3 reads CSPIGGGNYGYTF. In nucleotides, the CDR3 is TGCAGTCCTATCGGGGGTGGAAACTATGGCTACACCTTC.